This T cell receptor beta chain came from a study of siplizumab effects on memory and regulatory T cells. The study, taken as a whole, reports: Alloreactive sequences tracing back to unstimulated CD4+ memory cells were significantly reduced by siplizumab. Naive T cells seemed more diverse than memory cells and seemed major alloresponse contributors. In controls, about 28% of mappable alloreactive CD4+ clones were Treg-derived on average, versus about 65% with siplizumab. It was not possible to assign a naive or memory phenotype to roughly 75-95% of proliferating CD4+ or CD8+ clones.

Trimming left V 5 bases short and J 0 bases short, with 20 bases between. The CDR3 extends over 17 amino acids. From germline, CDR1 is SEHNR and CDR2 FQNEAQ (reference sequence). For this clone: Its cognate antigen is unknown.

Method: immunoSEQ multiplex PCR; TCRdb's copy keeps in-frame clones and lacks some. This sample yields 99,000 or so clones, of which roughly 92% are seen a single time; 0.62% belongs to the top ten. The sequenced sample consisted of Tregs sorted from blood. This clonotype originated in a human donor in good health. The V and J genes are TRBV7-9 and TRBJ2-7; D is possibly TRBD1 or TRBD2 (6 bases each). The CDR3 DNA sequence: TGTGCCAGCAGCCCCGACCGGGTCCGGGGGCTCTCCTACGAGCAGTACTTC. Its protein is CASSPDRVRGLSYEQYF. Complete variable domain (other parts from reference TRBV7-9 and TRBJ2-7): DTGVSQNPRHKITKRGQNVTFRCDPISEHNRLYWYRQTLGQGPEFLTYFQNEAQLEKSRLLSDRFSAERPKGSFSTLEIQRTEQGDSAMYLCASSPDRVRGLSYEQYFGPGTRLTVT.